This T cell receptor (beta chain) derives from a study of shared clonotypes between healthy human individuals. In the authors' methods: Junction-only sequences produced by ImmunoSEQ had no quality scores, so filtering differed. The assay was immunoSEQ multiplex PCR, and TCRdb's table has in-frame clones only and misses some. The V and J calls and clone size are taken from that table; D and trimming were inferred from the DNA. The table lists almost 750,000 clones, 72% of them singletons. Study-level points and caveats: Richness estimates generally favored naive over memory subsets.

The CDR3 is made up of 17 amino acids. V lost 4 bases and J 3 bases, leaving 22 bases between the germline ends. Germline V lookup: CDR1 MNHNS, CDR2 SASEGT. Regarding this clone: The antigen remains undetermined.

This TCR came from a woman younger than 45 in good health. The V and J genes are TRBV6-1 and TRBJ2-7, with D possibly TRBD2 on 6 matching bases. Sequenced: memory CD4+ T cells sorted from blood. Noted subset: CD45RA-negative fraction. CDR3 nucleotides: TGTGCCAGCAGTGGGGTGGTTGCGTCGGGAGACGGCTACGAGCAGTACTTC. It is translated as CASSGVVASGDGYEQYF.